Reported below is one T cell receptor beta chain. No antigen is known for it. This CDR3 has 17 amino acids. V lost 0 bases and J lost 6; bases outside the gene matches: 10. The germline gives CDR1 KGHSH, CDR2 LQKENI. These data come from a study of T cell responses to AZD1222 COVID-19 vaccine. The data were produced by immunoSEQ multiplex PCR, yet TCRdb's version contains in-frame clones alone and is incomplete. The sample has roughly 120,000 clones, about nine tenths seen once. Study-wide results and limits: Of the AZD1222 recipients, only 5 or 6 were seropositive at baseline.

The sequencing here drew on peripheral blood, taken on day 0 of AZD1222 vaccination. The rearrangement links TRBV18 to TRBJ1-1; 10 bases are shared with TRBD1. The TCR was taken from an adult in good health. DNA for the CDR3: TGTGCCAGCTCACCACCGGGACAGGGGAGGATTGGCGCTGAAGCTTTCTTT. The encoded protein is CASSPPGQGRIGAEAFF. The variable domain in full, with the rest retrieved from reference TRBV18 and TRBJ1-1, is NAGVMQNPRHLVRRRGQEARLRCSPMKGHSHVYWYRQLPEEGLKFMVYLQKENIIDESGMPKERFSAEFPKEGPSILRIQQVVRGDSAAYFCASSPPGQGRIGAEAFFGQGTRLTVV.